These 26 T cell receptor beta chains came from one sample sequenced in a study of blood T cells in healthy people across ages. With a J-beta primer mix and a sample-barcoded 5' primer, a second PCR ran 7 to 11 cycles. MiXCR, run by TCRdb on the 5' RACE reads, gives a single entry per CDR3 protein. In the table there are some 1.4 million distinct CDR3 sequences, roughly 40% of which are singletons. Sequencing used blood. Receptor source: a woman between 18 and 30 years old in good health.

The rearrangement joins TRBV7-6 to TRBJ1-2, with a tentative D call TRBD1 (6 bases). The CDR3 covers 16 residues. In germline, CDR1 is SGHVS, CDR2 FNYEAQ. Trimming cost V 5 bases and J 0 bases, with 16 bases left between them. The CDR3 region is CASSLGGGEANYGYTF. The CDR3 nucleotides are TGTGCCAGCAGCCTCGGGGGCGGGGAGGCTAACTATGGCTACACCTTC.

This clonotype was counted a few times. The chain couples TRBV7-9 to TRBJ2-5; D possibly corresponds to TRBD2 (5 bases). There are 15 residues in the CDR3. Trimming took off 1 base at V and 3 bases at J, with 12 bases between the two ends. CDR1 and CDR2 (germline): SEHNR, FQNEAQ (reference sequence). CDR3 nucleotides: TGTGCCAGCAGCTTAGGAGGTGTTAGCGAAGAGACCCAGTACTTC. Protein product: CASSLGGVSEETQYF.

The genes are TRBV7-6 and TRBJ2-2; D assignment may be TRBD1 or TRBD2 (5 bases each). This CDR3 contains 14 residues. The germline V gene encodes CDR1 SGHVS and CDR2 FNYEAQ. Trimming left V 5 bases short and J 7 bases short, with 14 bases between. The CDR3 spells CASSPYTGLGELFF. The CDR3 coding sequence is TGTGCCAGCAGCCCCTATACGGGGCTCGGGGAGCTGTTTTTT.

Regarding this clonotype: One junction end disagrees with the germline gene, perhaps due to a read error. The chain links TRBV6-1 to TRBJ1-2, with 7 bases fitting TRBD1. CDR1 is MNHNS and CDR2 is SASEGT in the germline V gene. This CDR3 contains 12 residues. CDR3: CACRPTGYGYTF. In DNA form, the CDR3 reads TGTGCCTGCAGGCCGACAGGGTACGGCTACACCTTC.

This clonotype has more than one count but fewer than ten. The chain carries TRBV28 and TRBJ2-1; 9 positions agree with TRBD2. This CDR3 spans 14 amino acids. Germline CDR1 reads MDHEN; CDR2 reads SYDVKM. With 3 bases clipped from V and 9 bases from J, the junction kept 6 bases outside the gene matches. This CDR3 is CASSLGGGVSEQFF. The CDR3 DNA sequence: TGTGCCAGCAGTTTGGGCGGGGGGGTAAGTGAGCAGTTCTTC.

This clonotype was observed a few times. This sequence joins TRBV20-1 and TRBJ2-7, with 9 bases fitting TRBD2. After removal of 0 bases from V and 4 bases from J, the junction contained 13 bases not matched to a gene. This CDR3 is built from 17 residues. Looked up from germline, CDR1 is DFQATT and CDR2 is SNEGSKA (reference sequence). The CDR3 nucleotides read TGCAGTGCTAGAGAAGCAAGTTTGGGACTAGCTACATACGAGCAGTACTTC. It is translated as CSAREASLGLATYEQYF.

This chain joins TRBV2 and TRBJ2-3, with D unresolved. V was shortened by 6 bases and J by 2 bases, with 12 bases between the two germline ends. The germline CDR1 and CDR2 sequences are SNHLY and FYNNEI. This CDR3 has 14 amino acids. The CDR3 DNA follows: TGTGCCAGCAGCCTACAGCGAACCACAGATACGCAGTATTTT. Amino acid sequence: CASSLQRTTDTQYF.

CDR3 residues: CASSVLGWDEQYF. CDR3 nucleotide sequence: TGCGCCAGCAGCGTGTTAGGGTGGGACGAGCAGTACTTC. The chain employs TRBV5-1 and TRBJ2-7; D is ambiguous. This CDR3 contains 13 residues. With 4 bases removed from V and 5 bases from J, the gap between germline ends came to 13 bases. The germline V gene has CDR1 SGHRS and CDR2 YFSETQ.

V gene TRBV5-1 combines with J gene TRBJ2-7; 9 nucleotides match TRBD1. The V gene's germline CDR1 is SGHRS and CDR2 YFSETQ. V shed 4 bases and J 5 bases; nucleotides not matched to a gene: 10. The CDR3 spans 15 residues. This CDR3 is CASSPTGTGINEQYF. The CDR3 nucleotides read TGCGCCAGCAGCCCCACAGGGACAGGGATCAACGAGCAGTACTTC.

This clonotype appeared a few times. The rearrangement joins TRBV6-1 to TRBJ2-7; D not certain. The V and J ends lost 4 bases and 2 bases respectively, with 9 bases between them. Germline V gene sequence: CDR1 MNHNS, CDR2 SASEGT. This CDR3 has 13 amino acids. Written as DNA, the CDR3 is TGTGCCAGCAGTGGCGGAGAAACCTACGAGCAGTACTTC. Translated, it gives CASSGGETYEQYF.

V is TRBV7-3 and J is TRBJ2-7, with D perhaps matching TRBD1 (6 bases). Germline V gives CDR1 SGHTA, CDR2 FQGTGA. This CDR3 spans 14 amino acids. V was shortened by 5 bases and J by 1 base, with 12 bases between the two germline ends. The CDR3 nucleotides read TGTGCCAGCAGCCCCTGGACAGTTTCCTACGAGCAGTACTTC. It codes for CASSPWTVSYEQYF.

CDR3 coding DNA: TGTGCCAGCAGCTTACGGTCTGGAGGGGGCGATTCACCCCTCCACTTT. Protein product: CASSLRSGGGDSPLHF. The chain couples TRBV7-2 to TRBJ1-6; the match to TRBD1 covers 7 bases. V dropped 2 bases and J dropped 8; count of bases not matched to a gene: 9. Germline CDR1 reads SGHTA; CDR2 reads FQGNSA. The CDR3 covers 16 residues.

This clonotype was counted ten times or more. This chain links TRBV7-9 with TRBJ2-7; no reliable D call. Trimming took off 0 bases at V and 0 bases at J, with 15 bases between the two ends. CDR3 size: 17 residues. CDR1 and CDR2 (germline): SEHNR, FQNEAQ (reference sequence). The DNA of the CDR3 is TGTGCCAGCAGCTTAGCGAAGGGCCGTAAGAGCTCCTACGAGCAGTACTTC. It codes for CASSLAKGRKSSYEQYF.

The chain has TRBV14 and TRBJ2-3; tentatively, D is TRBD1 (6 bases). The V end lost 5 bases, the J end lost 2 bases, and 14 bases lay between the germline ends. CDR1 and CDR2 from the germline V gene are SGHDN and FVKESK. The CDR3 loop spans 15 amino acids. The CDR3 reads CASSTETGYTDTQYF. The CDR3 DNA follows: TGTGCCAGCAGCACCGAGACAGGATACACAGATACGCAGTATTTT. The full variable domain, its missing parts supplied by reference TRBV14 and TRBJ2-3, is EAGVTQFPSHSVIEKGQTVTLRCDPISGHDNLYWYRRVMGKEIKFLLHFVKESKQDESGMPNNRFLAERTGGTYSTLKVQPAELEDSGVYFCASSTETGYTDTQYFGPGTRLTVL.

The V gene is TRBV5-6, the J gene TRBJ1-4; TRBD1 might be the D (6 bases). V gave up 5 bases and J gave up 0 bases, with 20 bases separating them. This CDR3 has 18 amino acids. Germline assignment: CDR1 SGHDT and CDR2 YYEEEE. The CDR3 DNA reads TGTGCCAGCAGTCGGGCTCACAGGGAGACTACAACTAATGAAAAACTGTTTTTT. As protein: CASSRAHRETTTNEKLFF.

There are a few counts of this clonotype. V usage is TRBV6-5 and J usage is TRBJ2-1, with a possible D match to TRBD1 (6 bases). There are 14 residues in the CDR3. V was cut by 2 bases and J by 3 bases, with 8 bases left in between. Germline V CDR1 and CDR2: MNHEY, SVGAGI. The CDR3 nucleotides are TGTGCCAGCAGTTACCTGGACAGCTACAATGAGCAGTTCTTC. Its protein is CASSYLDSYNEQFF.

This clonotype was recorded a few times. The chain combines TRBV30 with TRBJ1-2, with 9 bases that match TRBD1. The trim removed 2 bases at V and 6 bases at J, leaving 4 bases unmatched. Germline loops: CDR1 GTSNPN, CDR2 SVGIG (reference sequence). This CDR3 is built from 13 residues. The CDR3 sequence is CAWSWDREDGYTF. The CDR3 nucleotides are TGTGCCTGGAGTTGGGACAGGGAAGATGGCTACACCTTC.

The table lists this clonotype with a few counts. The V and J genes are TRBV4-2 and TRBJ2-7; no definite D call. Germline V lookup: CDR1 LGHNA, CDR2 YNFKEQ. V was pared by 2 bases and J by 3 bases, with 11 bases between. The CDR3 is 14 amino acids. This CDR3 is CASSQLSLFYEQYF. CDR3 nucleotide sequence: TGTGCCAGCAGCCAACTCTCGCTATTCTACGAGCAGTACTTC.

The V and J genes are TRBV20-1 and TRBJ1-4; D perhaps matches TRBD1 (5 bases). The CDR3 contains 17 residues. Germline CDR1 DFQATT, CDR2 SNEGSKA (reference sequence). Trimming removed 4 bases from V and 5 bases from J, with 23 bases in between. The CDR3 loop is CSATVPGGTASNEKLFF. The CDR3 DNA sequence: TGCAGTGCTACCGTCCCTGGAGGGACTGCATCAAATGAAAAACTGTTTTTT.

This chain joins TRBV20-1 and TRBJ2-3, with D perhaps TRBD1 or TRBD2 (6 bases each). In germline, CDR1 is DFQATT, CDR2 SNEGSKA (reference sequence). There are 15 residues in the CDR3. The V gene lost 5 bases and the J gene lost 1 base, with 16 bases spanning the gap. This CDR3 is CSAPRLEGGTDTQYF. The DNA for the CDR3 is TGCAGTGCTCCTAGACTAGAGGGGGGCACAGATACGCAGTATTTT.

This clonotype has a count of ten or more. The chain couples TRBV4-1 to TRBJ2-3; D is unresolved. The V gene's germline CDR1 is MGHRA and CDR2 YSYEKL. The CDR3 runs 13 residues. V dropped 2 bases and J dropped 2 bases, with 5 bases sitting between them. As DNA, the CDR3 is TGCGCCAGCAGCCAACTGACCACAGATACGCAGTATTTT. This translates into CASSQLTTDTQYF.

With regard to this clonotype: The junction shows a germline mismatch at one end, possibly a read error. The gene calls are TRBV20-1 and TRBJ1-2, with unresolved D. Germline-derived CDR1 and CDR2 are DFQATT and SNEGSKA (reference sequence). The CDR3 spans 13 residues. CDR3 DNA: TGCGGTGCTAGAATTGAGTCGACTGAGGGCTACACCTTC. Its protein is CGARIESTEGYTF.

V usage is TRBV12-5 and J usage is TRBJ1-6; a weak D match, TRBD1 (5 bases). Trimming shortened V by 7 bases and J by 1 base, and 14 bases separated the two germline ends. This CDR3 has 16 amino acids. Germline values: CDR1 LGHNT, CDR2 FRNRAP. CDR3 bases: TGTGCTAGTGTCCAGCAGGGAAGGTCCTATAATTCACCCCTCCACTTT. Translated: CASVQQGRSYNSPLHF. Using reference TRBV12-5 and TRBJ1-6 for the parts outside the CDR3, the full variable domain is DARVTQTPRHKVTEMGQEVTMRCQPILGHNTVFWYRQTMMQGLELLAYFRNRAPLDDSGMPKDRFSAEMPDATLATLKIQPSEPRDSAVYFCASVQQGRSYNSPLHFGNGTRLTVT.

The sample holds a few counts of this clonotype. The chain combines TRBV7-2 with TRBJ1-1, with D unresolved. V was clipped by 1 base and J by 3 bases, with 9 bases between them. The germline V gene encodes CDR1 SGHTA and CDR2 FQGNSA. The CDR3 contains 14 residues. The CDR3 DNA reads as TGTGCCAGCAGCTTAGGGACTTGGGACACTGAAGCTTTCTTT. It codes for CASSLGTWDTEAFF.

This clonotype has just a few counts. The chain is built from TRBV3-1 and TRBJ2-1, with 7 bases lining up with TRBD2. The CDR3 extends over 14 amino acids. Germline V gives CDR1 LGHDT, CDR2 YNNKEL (reference sequence). Trimming cost V 5 bases and J 7 bases; bases outside gene matches: 8. The CDR3 spells CASSVRSGGNEQFF. In DNA form, the CDR3 reads TGTGCCAGCAGCGTAAGGTCGGGAGGTAATGAGCAGTTCTTC.

The CDR3 DNA follows: TGCAGTGCTACGGGCGGGGGCCAAAACACCGGGGAGCTGTTTTTT. Protein product: CSATGGGQNTGELFF. The gene calls are TRBV20-1 and TRBJ2-2; TRBD2 is a possible D gene (7 bases). Trimming took off 4 bases at V and 2 bases at J, with 14 bases between the two ends. This CDR3 is 15 amino acids long. The germline V gene has CDR1 DFQATT and CDR2 SNEGSKA (reference sequence).